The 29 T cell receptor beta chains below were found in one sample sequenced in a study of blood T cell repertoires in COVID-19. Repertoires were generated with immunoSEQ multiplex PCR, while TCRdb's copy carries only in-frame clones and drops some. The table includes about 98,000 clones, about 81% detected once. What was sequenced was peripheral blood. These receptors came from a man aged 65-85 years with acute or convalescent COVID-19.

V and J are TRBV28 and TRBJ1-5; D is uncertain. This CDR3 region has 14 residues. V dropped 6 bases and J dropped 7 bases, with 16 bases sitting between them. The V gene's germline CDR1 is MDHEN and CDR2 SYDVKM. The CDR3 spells CASSLALGEQPQHF. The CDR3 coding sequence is TGTGCCAGCAGCCTTGCATTGGGCGAGCAGCCCCAGCATTTT.

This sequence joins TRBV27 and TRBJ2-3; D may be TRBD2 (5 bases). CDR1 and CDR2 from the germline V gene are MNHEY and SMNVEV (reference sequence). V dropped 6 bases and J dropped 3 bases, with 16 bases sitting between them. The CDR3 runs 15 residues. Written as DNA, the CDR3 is TGTGCCAGCAGACGTCTGGACGCGGGTACAGATACGCAGTATTTT. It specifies CASRRLDAGTDTQYF.

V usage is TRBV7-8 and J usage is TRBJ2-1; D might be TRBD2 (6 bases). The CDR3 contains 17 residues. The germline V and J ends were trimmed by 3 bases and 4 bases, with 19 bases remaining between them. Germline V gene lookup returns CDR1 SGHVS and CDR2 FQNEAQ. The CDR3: CASSFTPPRELYNEQFF. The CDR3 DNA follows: TGTGCCAGCAGCTTTACTCCTCCGCGGGAACTATACAATGAGCAGTTCTTC.

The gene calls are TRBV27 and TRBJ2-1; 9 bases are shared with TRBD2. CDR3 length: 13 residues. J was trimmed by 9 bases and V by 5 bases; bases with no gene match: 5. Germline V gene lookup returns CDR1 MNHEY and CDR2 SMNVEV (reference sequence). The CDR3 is CASSGGGRAEQFF. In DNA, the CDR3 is TGTGCCAGCAGTGGGGGCGGGAGGGCTGAGCAGTTCTTC.

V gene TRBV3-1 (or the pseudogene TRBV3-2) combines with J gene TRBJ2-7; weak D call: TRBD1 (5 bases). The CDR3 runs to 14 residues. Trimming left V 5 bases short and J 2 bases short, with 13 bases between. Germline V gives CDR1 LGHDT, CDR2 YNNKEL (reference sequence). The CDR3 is CASSSAGITYEQYF. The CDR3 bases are TGTGCCAGCAGCAGCGCAGGGATCACCTACGAGCAGTACTTC.

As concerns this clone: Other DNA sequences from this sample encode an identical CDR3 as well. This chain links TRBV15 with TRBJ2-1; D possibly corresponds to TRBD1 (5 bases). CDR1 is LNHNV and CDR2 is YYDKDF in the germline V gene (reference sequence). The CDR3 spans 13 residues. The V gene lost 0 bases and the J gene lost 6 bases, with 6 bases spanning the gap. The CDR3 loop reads CATSRDRGNEQFF. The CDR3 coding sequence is TGTGCCACCAGCAGAGATAGGGGCAATGAGCAGTTCTTC.

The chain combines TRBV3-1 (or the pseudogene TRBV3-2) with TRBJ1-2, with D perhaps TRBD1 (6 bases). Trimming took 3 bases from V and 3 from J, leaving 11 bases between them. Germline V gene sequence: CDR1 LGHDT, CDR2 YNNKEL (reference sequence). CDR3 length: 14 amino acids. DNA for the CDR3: TGTGCCAGCAGCCATATACAGGGAGACTATGGCTACACCTTC. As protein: CASSHIQGDYGYTF.

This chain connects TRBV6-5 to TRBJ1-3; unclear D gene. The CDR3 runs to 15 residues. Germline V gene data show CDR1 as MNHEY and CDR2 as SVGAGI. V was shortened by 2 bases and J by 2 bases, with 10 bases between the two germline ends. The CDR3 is CASSYRVAAGNTIYF. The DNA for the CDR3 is TGTGCCAGCAGTTACAGGGTAGCGGCTGGAAACACCATATATTTT.

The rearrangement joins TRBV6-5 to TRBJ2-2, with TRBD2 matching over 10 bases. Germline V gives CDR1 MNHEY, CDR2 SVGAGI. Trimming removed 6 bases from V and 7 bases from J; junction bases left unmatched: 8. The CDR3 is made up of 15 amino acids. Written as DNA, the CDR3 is TGTGCCAGCAGGAGGACTAGCGGAGCGGGCGGGGAGCTGTTTTTT. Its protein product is CASRRTSGAGGELFF.

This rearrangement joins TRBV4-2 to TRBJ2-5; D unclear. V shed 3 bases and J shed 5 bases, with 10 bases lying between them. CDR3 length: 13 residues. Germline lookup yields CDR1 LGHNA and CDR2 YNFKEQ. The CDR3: CASSQNPQETQYF. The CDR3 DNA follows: TGTGCCAGCAGCCAGAACCCTCAGGAGACCCAGTACTTC.

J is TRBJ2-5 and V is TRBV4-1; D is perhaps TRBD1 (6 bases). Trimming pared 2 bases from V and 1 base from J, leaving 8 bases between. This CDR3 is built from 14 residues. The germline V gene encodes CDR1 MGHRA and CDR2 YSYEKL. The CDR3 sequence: CASSQWTAQETQYF. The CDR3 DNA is TGCGCCAGCAGCCAATGGACAGCCCAAGAGACCCAGTACTTC.

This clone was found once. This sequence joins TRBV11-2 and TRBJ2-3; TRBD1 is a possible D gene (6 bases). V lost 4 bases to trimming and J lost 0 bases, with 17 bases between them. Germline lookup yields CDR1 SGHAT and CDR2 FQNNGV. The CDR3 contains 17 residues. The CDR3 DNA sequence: TGTGCCAGCAGCTCCCCGGGGACAACGACTAGCACAGATACGCAGTATTTT. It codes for CASSSPGTTTSTDTQYF.

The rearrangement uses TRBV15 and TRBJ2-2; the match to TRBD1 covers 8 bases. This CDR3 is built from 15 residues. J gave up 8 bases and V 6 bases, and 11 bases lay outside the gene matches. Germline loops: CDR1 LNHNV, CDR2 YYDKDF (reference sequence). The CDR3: CATSSGQAIGGELFF. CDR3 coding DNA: TGTGCCACCAGTTCGGGACAGGCCATTGGGGGGGAGCTGTTTTTT.

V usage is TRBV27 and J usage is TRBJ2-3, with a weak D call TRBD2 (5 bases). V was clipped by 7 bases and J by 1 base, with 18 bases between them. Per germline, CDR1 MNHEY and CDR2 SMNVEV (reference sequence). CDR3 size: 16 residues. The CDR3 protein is CASTLRSGMGTDTQYF. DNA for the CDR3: TGTGCCAGCACCCTTAGGTCGGGGATGGGCACAGATACGCAGTATTTT.

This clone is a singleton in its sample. Here the CDR3 DNA reads TGTGCCAGCAGCTTAGCCCCCTCCGCCTACAATGAGCAGTTCTTC. As protein: CASSLAPSAYNEQFF. This sequence joins TRBV11-2 and TRBJ2-1; D is unclear. V gave up 1 base and J gave up 2 bases, with 9 bases separating them. The CDR3 length is 15 residues. Germline V gene lookup returns CDR1 SGHAT and CDR2 FQNNGV.

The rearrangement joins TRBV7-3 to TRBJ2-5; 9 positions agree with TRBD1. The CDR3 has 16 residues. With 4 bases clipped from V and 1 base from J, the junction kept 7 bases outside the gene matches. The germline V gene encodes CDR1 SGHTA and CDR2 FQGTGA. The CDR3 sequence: CASSSTGQGRQETQYF. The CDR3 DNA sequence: TGTGCCAGCAGCTCCACTGGACAGGGGCGCCAAGAGACCCAGTACTTC.

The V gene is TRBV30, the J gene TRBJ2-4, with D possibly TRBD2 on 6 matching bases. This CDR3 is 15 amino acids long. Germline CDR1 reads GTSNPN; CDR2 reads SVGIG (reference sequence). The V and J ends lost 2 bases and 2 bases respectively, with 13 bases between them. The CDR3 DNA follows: TGTGCCTGGAGTCGGAGGGGTTCTTCCAAAAACATTCAGTACTTC. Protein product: CAWSRRGSSKNIQYF. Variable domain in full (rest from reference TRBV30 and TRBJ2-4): SQTIHQWPATLVQPVGSPLSLECTVEGTSNPNLYWYRQAAGRGLQLLFYSVGIGQISSEVPQNLSASRPQDRQFILSSKKLLLSDSGFYLCAWSRRGSSKNIQYFGAGTRLSVL.

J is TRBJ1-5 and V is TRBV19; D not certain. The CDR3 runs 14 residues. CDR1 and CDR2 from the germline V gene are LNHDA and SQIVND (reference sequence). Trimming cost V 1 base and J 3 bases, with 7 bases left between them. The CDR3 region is CASSIVVSNQPQHF. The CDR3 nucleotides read TGTGCCAGTAGTATAGTAGTCTCCAATCAGCCCCAGCATTTT.

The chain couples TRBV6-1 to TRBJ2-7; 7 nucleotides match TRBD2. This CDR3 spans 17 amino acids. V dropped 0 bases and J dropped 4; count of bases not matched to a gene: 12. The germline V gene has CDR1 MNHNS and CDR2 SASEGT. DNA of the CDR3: TGTGCCAGCAGTGAAGCGAGAATTGGGCTAGCGGCTTACGAGCAGTACTTC. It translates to CASSEARIGLAAYEQYF.

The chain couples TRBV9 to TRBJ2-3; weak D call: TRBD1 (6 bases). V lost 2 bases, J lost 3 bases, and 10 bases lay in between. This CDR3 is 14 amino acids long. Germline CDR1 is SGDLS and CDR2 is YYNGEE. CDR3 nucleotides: TGTGCCAGCAGCGTGCAGGGGCTAACAGATACGCAGTATTTT. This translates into CASSVQGLTDTQYF.

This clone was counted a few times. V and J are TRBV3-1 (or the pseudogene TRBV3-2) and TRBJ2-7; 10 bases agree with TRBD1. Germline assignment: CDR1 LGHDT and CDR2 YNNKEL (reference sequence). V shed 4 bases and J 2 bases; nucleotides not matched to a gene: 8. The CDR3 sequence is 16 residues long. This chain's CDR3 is CASSPQAGTGAYEQYF. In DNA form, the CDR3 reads TGTGCCAGCAGCCCCCAGGCCGGGACAGGGGCCTACGAGCAGTACTTC.

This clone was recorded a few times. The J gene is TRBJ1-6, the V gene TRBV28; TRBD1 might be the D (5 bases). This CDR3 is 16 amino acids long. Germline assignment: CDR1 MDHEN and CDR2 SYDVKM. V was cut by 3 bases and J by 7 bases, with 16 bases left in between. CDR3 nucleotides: TGTGCCAGCAGTTTCGGCGGGACCATGGGAAATTCACCCCTCCACTTT. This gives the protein CASSFGGTMGNSPLHF.

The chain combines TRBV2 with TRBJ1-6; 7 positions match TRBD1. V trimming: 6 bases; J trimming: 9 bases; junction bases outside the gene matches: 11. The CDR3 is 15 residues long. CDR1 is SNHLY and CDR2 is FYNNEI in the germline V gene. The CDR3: CASSRNRGSVSPLHF. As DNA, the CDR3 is TGTGCCAGCAGCCGAAACAGGGGATCGGTTTCACCCCTCCACTTT.

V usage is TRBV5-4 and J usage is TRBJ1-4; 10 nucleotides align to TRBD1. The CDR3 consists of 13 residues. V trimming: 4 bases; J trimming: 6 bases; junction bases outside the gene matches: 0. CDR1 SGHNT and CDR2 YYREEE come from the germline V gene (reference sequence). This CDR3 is CASSGQGDEKLFF. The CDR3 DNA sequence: TGTGCCAGCAGCGGACAGGGGGATGAAAAACTGTTTTTT.

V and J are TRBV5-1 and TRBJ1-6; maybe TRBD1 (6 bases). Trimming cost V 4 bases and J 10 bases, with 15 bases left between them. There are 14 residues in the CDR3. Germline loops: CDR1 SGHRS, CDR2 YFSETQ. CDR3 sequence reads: CASSPTGNRSPLHF. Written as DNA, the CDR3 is TGCGCCAGCAGCCCAACAGGGAATAGATCACCCCTCCACTTT.

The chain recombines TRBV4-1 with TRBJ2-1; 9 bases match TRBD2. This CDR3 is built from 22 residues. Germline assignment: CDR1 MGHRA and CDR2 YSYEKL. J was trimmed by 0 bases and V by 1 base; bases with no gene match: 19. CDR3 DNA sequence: TGCGCCAGCAGCCAAGGGCCAATTACCGGGACTAGCCTATCTAGCTCCTACAATGAGCAGTTCTTC. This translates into CASSQGPITGTSLSSSYNEQFF.

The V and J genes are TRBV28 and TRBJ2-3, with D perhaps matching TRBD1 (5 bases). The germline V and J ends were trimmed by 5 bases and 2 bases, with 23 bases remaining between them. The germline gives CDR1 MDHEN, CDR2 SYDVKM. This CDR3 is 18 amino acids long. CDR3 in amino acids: CASSALLGQDLDTDTQYF. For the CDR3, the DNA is TGTGCCAGCAGTGCCCTCCTGGGGCAGGATTTAGACACAGATACGCAGTATTTT.

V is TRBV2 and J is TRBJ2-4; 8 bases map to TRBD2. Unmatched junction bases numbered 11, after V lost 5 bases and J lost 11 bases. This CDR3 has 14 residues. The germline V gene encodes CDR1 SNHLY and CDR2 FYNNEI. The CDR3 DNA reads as TGTGCCAGCAGTTTGTCGGGACTAGACGCCGTTCAGTACTTC. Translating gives CASSLSGLDAVQYF.

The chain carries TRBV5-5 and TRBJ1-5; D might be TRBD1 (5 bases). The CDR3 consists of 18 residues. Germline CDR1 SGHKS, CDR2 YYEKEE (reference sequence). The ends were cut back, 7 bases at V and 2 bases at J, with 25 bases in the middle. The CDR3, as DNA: TGTGCCAGCGGCTCCGGCTTGGGCAGGGCGGTAGGCAATCAGCCCCAGCATTTT. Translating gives CASGSGLGRAVGNQPQHF. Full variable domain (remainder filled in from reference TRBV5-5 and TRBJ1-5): DAGVTQSPTHLIKTRGQQVTLRCSPISGHKSVSWYQQVLGQGPQFIFQYYEKEERGRGNFPDRFSARQFPNYSSELNVNALLLGDSALYLCASGSGLGRAVGNQPQHFGDGTRLSIL.